These 30 T cell receptor beta chains came from one sample sequenced in a study of blood T cells in healthy people across ages. Together with a sample-barcoded 5' primer, a J-beta primer mix was included in a second PCR lasting about 6 to 11 cycles. TCRdb reprocessed the 5' RACE reads via MiXCR and lists one record per CDR3 protein. The sample lists nearly 800,000 distinct CDR3 sequences, just under 25% seen once, with approximately 4% in the top ten. The same specimen was also included in a second study, on T cells of mothers and their children.

The sequencing input was blood. Every receptor here comes from a boy between 10 and 17 years old in good health.

This clonotype was detected only a few times. The V and J genes are TRBV2 and TRBJ1-4; a weak D match, TRBD1 (6 bases). Germline values: CDR1 SNHLY, CDR2 FYNNEI. Between the trimmed V and J ends, which lost 7 bases and 5 bases, there was a span of 11 bases. This CDR3 spans 13 amino acids. The CDR3 nucleotides read TGTGCCAGCACCGGGGGGCTGAATGAAAAACTGTTTTTT. Residues: CASTGGLNEKLFF.

This clonotype was recorded a few times. The chain is built from TRBV15 and TRBJ2-7; the D gene is possibly TRBD2 (6 bases). CDR1 and CDR2 from the germline V gene are LNHNV and YYDKDF (reference sequence). This CDR3 spans 16 amino acids. V was cut by 2 bases and J by 4 bases, with 18 bases left in between. The CDR3 DNA sequence: TGTGCCACCAGCAGACAAAGCGGGTGGGGATATTACGAGCAGTACTTC. Its protein product is CATSRQSGWGYYEQYF.

Worth noting for this clonotype: Mismatch with germline at one junction end may stem from a read error. CDR3 in DNA: TGCAGTGCTGGAGACCGAAGGGTGGGACTCTATGGCTACACCTTC. Translated: CSAGDRRVGLYGYTF. V and J are TRBV20-1 and TRBJ1-2; D might be TRBD1 (5 bases). Germline V CDR1 and CDR2: DFQATT, SNEGSKA (reference sequence). The CDR3 has 15 residues.

This clonotype was found a few times. The rearrangement uses TRBV2 and TRBJ2-7; either TRBD1 or TRBD2 may fit D (5 bases each). With 7 bases removed from V and 4 bases from J, the gap between germline ends came to 20 bases. The V gene's germline CDR1 is SNHLY and CDR2 FYNNEI. The CDR3 extends over 15 amino acids. CDR3: CASKDPPGAPYEQYF. In DNA, the CDR3 is TGTGCCAGCAAGGACCCCCCCGGGGCCCCTTACGAGCAGTACTTC.

This chain joins TRBV5-1 and TRBJ2-5; weak D call: TRBD1 (5 bases). Germline values: CDR1 SGHRS, CDR2 YFSETQ. The V end lost 0 bases, the J end lost 0 bases, and 15 bases lay between the germline ends. The CDR3 totals 17 residues. The CDR3: CASSLGRAGYYQETQYF. CDR3 DNA sequence: TGCGCCAGCAGCTTGGGTCGGGCAGGGTACTACCAAGAGACCCAGTACTTC.

This clonotype was counted only a few times. This chain connects TRBV2 to TRBJ2-7; no reliable D call. The V and J ends lost 6 bases and 0 bases respectively, with 12 bases between them. Looked up from germline, CDR1 is SNHLY and CDR2 is FYNNEI. The CDR3 sequence is 14 residues long. This CDR3 reads CASRGTTPSYEQYF. For the CDR3, the DNA is TGTGCCAGCAGAGGCACCACCCCCTCCTACGAGCAGTACTTC.

J is TRBJ1-4 and V is TRBV5-1, with D perhaps matching TRBD1 (5 bases). Germline lookup yields CDR1 SGHRS and CDR2 YFSETQ. The V gene lost 0 bases and the J gene lost 4 bases, with 10 bases spanning the gap. The CDR3 extends over 15 amino acids. CDR3 amino acids: CASSLAGPGNEKLFF. The CDR3 DNA follows: TGCGCCAGCAGCTTGGCGGGGCCCGGTAATGAAAAACTGTTTTTT.

The chain is built from TRBV7-9 and TRBJ1-5; tentative D call: TRBD1 (5 bases). Germline loops: CDR1 SEHNR, CDR2 FQNEAQ (reference sequence). The CDR3 loop spans 13 amino acids. Deletions cut 3 bases from V and 7 bases from J, with 10 bases between. The CDR3 here is CASSLTAAQPQHF. In DNA form, the CDR3 reads TGTGCCAGCAGCTTGACAGCCGCCCAGCCCCAGCATTTT.

The genes are TRBV4-2 and TRBJ2-2; the D gene is possibly TRBD1 (5 bases). The CDR3 totals 15 residues. Trimming pared 0 bases from V and 7 bases from J, leaving 12 bases between. Germline values: CDR1 LGHNA, CDR2 YNFKEQ. The CDR3 region is CASSQEAGPIGELFF. CDR3 sequence (DNA): TGTGCCAGCAGCCAAGAGGCAGGGCCGATCGGGGAGCTGTTTTTT.

This rearrangement joins TRBV25-1 to TRBJ2-5; the D gene is possibly TRBD1 (6 bases). Judging by the DNA end, TRBJ2-1 fits better; the J call may be wrong. The CDR3 has 15 amino acids. Germline lookup yields CDR1 MGHDK and CDR2 SYGVNS. The CDR3 region has the DNA TGTGCCAGCAGTGAGCCCGGGACATCTTACAATGAGCAGTTCTTC. Its protein is CASSEPGTSYNEQFF.

In this sample, this clonotype turned up a few times. The chain couples TRBV20-1 to TRBJ2-6; TRBD2 is a possible D gene (6 bases). The V end lost 0 bases, the J end lost 1 base, and 13 bases lay between the germline ends. The CDR3 runs 17 residues. CDR1 and CDR2 from the germline V gene are DFQATT and SNEGSKA (reference sequence). This CDR3 reads CSARDGGIRSGANVLTF. Here the CDR3 DNA reads TGCAGTGCTAGAGATGGGGGGATACGATCTGGGGCCAACGTCCTGACTTTC.

This chain connects TRBV5-1 to TRBJ1-1; D not certain. CDR3 size: 14 residues. In germline, CDR1 is SGHRS, CDR2 YFSETQ. V was clipped by 0 bases and J by 4 bases, with 10 bases between them. The chain's CDR3 is CASSLGGSATEAFF. CDR3 in DNA: TGCGCCAGCAGCTTGGGTGGGTCGGCCACTGAAGCTTTCTTT.

This clonotype has more than one count but fewer than ten. The chain has TRBV28 and TRBJ2-7, with TRBD1 matching 9 bases. Per the germline V gene, CDR1 is MDHEN and CDR2 is SYDVKM. This CDR3 contains 16 residues. The trim removed 3 bases at V and 5 bases at J, leaving 11 bases unmatched. CDR3 amino acids: CASSFRDRVKRDEQYF. The CDR3 DNA sequence: TGTGCCAGCAGTTTCCGGGACAGGGTTAAGCGCGACGAGCAGTACTTC.

The chain is built from TRBV20-1 and TRBJ2-3, with no clear D. The V gene lost 5 bases and the J gene lost 0 bases, with 9 bases spanning the gap. This CDR3 has 13 residues. Per germline, CDR1 DFQATT and CDR2 SNEGSKA (reference sequence). Here the CDR3 DNA reads TGCAGTGCTGCTATGGGCAGCACAGATACGCAGTATTTT. It codes for CSAAMGSTDTQYF.

The CDR3, as DNA: TGTGCCACCAGCCCGGACGGGGGCACTGAAGCTTTCTTT. Encoded protein: CATSPDGGTEAFF. The chain combines TRBV15 with TRBJ1-1; D possibly corresponds to TRBD1 (5 bases). CDR1 and CDR2 from the germline V gene are LNHNV and YYDKDF (reference sequence). Trimming took 5 bases from V and 4 from J, leaving 11 bases between them. The CDR3 contains 13 residues.

This clonotype was found a few times. The chain carries TRBV28 and TRBJ1-5, with D unclear. Germline V lookup: CDR1 MDHEN, CDR2 SYDVKM. The CDR3 extends over 14 amino acids. V was shortened by 3 bases and J by 1 base, with 7 bases between the two germline ends. The CDR3 sequence is CASSLEESNQPQHF. In DNA, the CDR3 is TGTGCCAGCAGTTTGGAAGAAAGCAATCAGCCCCAGCATTTT.

There are a few counts of this clonotype. The genes are TRBV10-3 and TRBJ2-4, with D maybe TRBD2 (6 bases). The CDR3 sequence is 16 residues long. V was pared by 4 bases and J by 5 bases, with 18 bases between. CDR1 and CDR2 from the germline V gene are ENHRY and SYGVKD. DNA of the CDR3: TGTGCCATCAGTGGTGGGGCTACGGGAGAACAAAACATTCAGTACTTC. Protein: CAISGGATGEQNIQYF.

This chain connects TRBV2 to TRBJ2-1; 7 positions agree with TRBD1. Per the germline V gene, CDR1 is SNHLY and CDR2 is FYNNEI. The CDR3 runs 13 residues. The junction had 2 bases not matched to a gene; V was cut back by 7 bases and J by 2 bases. In nucleotides, the CDR3 is TGTGCCAGCATAGGGACAGCCTACAATGAGCAGTTCTTC. Translated: CASIGTAYNEQFF.

The chain is built from TRBV7-2 and TRBJ2-2; 11 bases match TRBD2. The germline CDR1 and CDR2 sequences are SGHTA and FQGNSA. The CDR3 is 18 amino acids. V shed 1 base and J 5 bases; nucleotides not matched to a gene: 9. CDR3 in DNA: TGTGCCAGCAGCTTAGTTAAACTAGCGGGAGTAGGGACCGGGGAGCTGTTTTTT. It encodes CASSLVKLAGVGTGELFF.

The rearrangement joins TRBV20-1 to TRBJ2-1; D possibly corresponds to TRBD2 (6 bases). The CDR3 spans 15 residues. Trimming cost V 3 bases and J 8 bases, with 20 bases left between them. CDR1 is DFQATT, CDR2 SNEGSKA, per germline (reference sequence). CDR3 sequence reads: CSARGSGTRRDEQFF. CDR3 sequence (DNA): TGCAGTGCTAGGGGGTCCGGGACGCGGAGGGATGAGCAGTTCTTC.

This chain joins TRBV20-1 and TRBJ1-1, with unresolved D. V was pared by 0 bases and J by 4 bases, with 6 bases between. CDR1 DFQATT and CDR2 SNEGSKA come from the germline V gene (reference sequence). The CDR3 sequence is 12 residues long. The CDR3 DNA reads TGCAGTGCTAGAGATTATGGCACTGAAGCTTTCTTT. It encodes CSARDYGTEAFF.

The V call is TRBV27, the J call TRBJ2-5; TRBD2 matches 10 bases. The DNA matches TRBJ2-1 better at its end, which makes the J call doubtful. Germline CDR1 and CDR2: MNHEY and SMNVEV (reference sequence). This CDR3 spans 16 amino acids. CDR3 DNA sequence: TGTGCCAGCAGCAAGGGGACTAGCGCGCCCACCTATGAGCAGTTCTTC. Encoded protein: CASSKGTSAPTYEQFF.

This clonotype was seen only a few times. The gene calls are TRBV3-1 and TRBJ1-4, with D uncertain. Germline CDR1 reads LGHDT; CDR2 reads YNNKEL (reference sequence). The CDR3 is made up of 14 amino acids. V lost 5 bases and J 8 bases, leaving 15 bases between the germline ends. The CDR3 protein is CASSERVSSEKLFF. CDR3 sequence (DNA): TGTGCCAGCAGCGAGAGGGTCTCAAGCGAAAAACTGTTTTTT.

Written as DNA, the CDR3 is TGCGCCAGCAGCCAACCAACTAGCGGGAGTCGCAATGAGCAGTTCTTC. This codes for CASSQPTSGSRNEQFF. The genes are TRBV4-1 and TRBJ2-5; the match to TRBD2 covers 11 bases. Matching the DNA end better, TRBJ2-1 makes the J call doubtful. Germline V CDR1 and CDR2: MGHRA, YSYEKL. The CDR3 consists of 16 residues.

This chain links TRBV7-9 with TRBJ1-1; D remains unclear. With 5 bases removed from V and 1 base from J, the gap between germline ends came to 14 bases. CDR1 and CDR2 from the germline V gene are SEHNR and FQNEAQ (reference sequence). The CDR3 spans 15 residues. The CDR3 nucleotides read TGTGCCAGCAGCCGAAACCCAACTTGGAACACTGAAGCTTTCTTT. This encodes CASSRNPTWNTEAFF.

This clonotype has just a few counts. The J gene is TRBJ2-2, the V gene TRBV18, with 9 nucleotides matching TRBD1. This CDR3 comprises 16 residues. Per the germline V gene, CDR1 is KGHSH and CDR2 is LQKENI. Unmatched junction bases numbered 3, after V lost 0 bases and J lost 4 bases. CDR3 amino acids: CASSPPNRGLTGELFF. CDR3 DNA: TGTGCCAGCTCACCACCCAACAGGGGGCTCACCGGGGAGCTGTTTTTT. The full variable domain, rest sourced from reference TRBV18 and TRBJ2-2, is NAGVMQNPRHLVRRRGQEARLRCSPMKGHSHVYWYRQLPEEGLKFMVYLQKENIIDESGMPKERFSAEFPKEGPSILRIQQVVRGDSAAYFCASSPPNRGLTGELFFGEGSRLTVL.

The genes are TRBV7-9 and TRBJ2-7; the match to TRBD1 covers 10 bases. Germline-derived CDR1 and CDR2 are SEHNR and FQNEAQ (reference sequence). This CDR3 comprises 16 residues. V dropped 1 base and J dropped 2; count of bases not matched to a gene: 5. Written as DNA, the CDR3 is TGTGCCAGCAGCTTAGTGGGCGGACAGGGGGCCTACGAGCAGTACTTC. Translated: CASSLVGGQGAYEQYF.

The sample holds a few counts of this clonotype. CDR3 DNA sequence: TGTGCCATCAGTCCCCGACTAGCGGGGGTGGTCGATACGCAGTATTTT. As protein: CAISPRLAGVVDTQYF. The rearrangement links TRBV10-3 to TRBJ2-3, with 12 bases lining up with TRBD2. Unmatched junction bases numbered 9, after V lost 5 bases and J lost 6 bases. This CDR3 contains 16 residues. From germline, CDR1 is ENHRY and CDR2 SYGVKD.

This chain joins TRBV12-5 and TRBJ2-3, with a possible D match to TRBD2 (5 bases). Trimming cost V 6 bases and J 2 bases, with 6 bases left between them. CDR3 length: 12 amino acids. Germline V gene data show CDR1 as LGHNT and CDR2 as FRNRAP. The CDR3 nucleotides read TGTGCTAGTGGGGGAGCCACAGATACGCAGTATTTT. The encoded protein is CASGGATDTQYF.

This clonotype was observed a few times. This rearrangement joins TRBV29-1 to TRBJ2-1; D not certain. This CDR3 region has 15 residues. CDR1 is SQVTM and CDR2 is ANQGSEA in the germline V gene. The ends were cut back, 3 bases at V and 5 bases at J, with 17 bases in the middle. The CDR3 DNA is TGCAGCGTTGAGGGTATACCACCCGCTGACAATGAGCAGTTCTTC. Translation: CSVEGIPPADNEQFF.